The clone carrying this T cell receptor (beta chain) was observed a few times. Its specificity is unknown. From the reads, TCRdb called clonotypes with MiXCR, one entry per CDR3 protein. The data hold about 400,000 distinct CDR3 sequences, with roughly 20% observed a single time. These data come from a study of T cell repertoires in cytomegalovirus infection. The overall study: It was the public TCR beta signatures that indicated both CMV infection and matching HLA type. General study points: There were HLA-C-restricted CMV-specific TCR beta clonotypes dominating the ex vivo response. Based on cumulative public TCR beta family frequency, carriers of CMV plus the relevant HLA were identified.

The clonotype originates from a human donor in good health (CMV status not recorded). Some clones in this sample may be carry-over from other donors' samples. The sequenced sample consisted of PBMCs.

DNA of the CDR3: TGCGCCAGCAGCTTAATACCGGGACGCAAGAACACTGAAGCTTTCTTT. This gives the protein CASSLIPGRKNTEAFF. The chain is built from TRBV5-1 and TRBJ1-1; a weak D match, TRBD1 (5 bases). This CDR3 is built from 16 residues. The ends were cut back, 2 bases at V and 1 base at J, with 15 bases in the middle. The V gene's germline CDR1 is SGHRS and CDR2 YFSETQ. The variable domain in full, completed from reference TRBV5-1 and TRBJ1-1, reads KAGVTQTPRYLIKTRGQQVTLSCSPISGHRSVSWYQQTPGQGLQFLFEYFSETQRNKGNFPGRFSGRQFSNSRSEMNVSTLELGDSALYLCASSLIPGRKNTEAFFGQGTRLTVV.